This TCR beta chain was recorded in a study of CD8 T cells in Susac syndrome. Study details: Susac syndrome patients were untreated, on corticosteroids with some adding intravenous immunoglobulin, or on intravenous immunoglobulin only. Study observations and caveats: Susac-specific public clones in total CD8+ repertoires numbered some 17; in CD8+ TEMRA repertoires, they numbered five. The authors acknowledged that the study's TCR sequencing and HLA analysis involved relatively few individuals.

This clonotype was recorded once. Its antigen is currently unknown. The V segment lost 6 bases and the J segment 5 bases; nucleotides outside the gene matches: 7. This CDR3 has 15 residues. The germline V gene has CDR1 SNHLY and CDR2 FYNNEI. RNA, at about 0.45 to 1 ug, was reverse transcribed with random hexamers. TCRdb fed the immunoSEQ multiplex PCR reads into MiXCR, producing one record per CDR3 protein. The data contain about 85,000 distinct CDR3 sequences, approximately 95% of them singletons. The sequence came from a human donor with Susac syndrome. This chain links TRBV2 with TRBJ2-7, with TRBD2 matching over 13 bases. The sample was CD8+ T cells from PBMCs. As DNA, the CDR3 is TGTGCCAGCAGCCTCACTAGCGGGAGGGCAAACGAGCAGTACTTC. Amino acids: CASSLTSGRANEQYF.